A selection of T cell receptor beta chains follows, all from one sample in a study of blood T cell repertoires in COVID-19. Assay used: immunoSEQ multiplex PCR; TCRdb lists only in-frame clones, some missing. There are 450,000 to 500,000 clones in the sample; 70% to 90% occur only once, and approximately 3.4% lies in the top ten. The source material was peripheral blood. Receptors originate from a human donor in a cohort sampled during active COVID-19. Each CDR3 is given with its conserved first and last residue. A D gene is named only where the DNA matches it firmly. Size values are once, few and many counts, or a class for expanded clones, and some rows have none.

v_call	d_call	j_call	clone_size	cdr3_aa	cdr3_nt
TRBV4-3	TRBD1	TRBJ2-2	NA	CASSRGQGFNTGELFF	TGCGCCAGCAGCCGAGGACAGGGTTTTAACACCGGGGAGCTGTTTTTT
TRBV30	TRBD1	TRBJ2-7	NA	CAWSSDRGYEQYF	TGTGCCTGGAGTTCGGACAGGGGCTACGAGCAGTACTTC
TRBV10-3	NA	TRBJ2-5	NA	CAISDRVGETQYF	TGTGCCATCAGTGACAGGGTCGGGGAGACCCAGTACTTC
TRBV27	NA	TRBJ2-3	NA	CASSLDTGLGDTQYF	TGTGCCAGCAGTTTAGATACAGGGTTGGGAGATACGCAGTATTTT
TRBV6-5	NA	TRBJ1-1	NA	CASSYLHRSYTEAFF	TGTGCCAGCAGTTACCTACACAGATCCTACACTGAAGCTTTCTTT
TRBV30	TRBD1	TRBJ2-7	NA	CAWNRGQTQYEQYF	TGTGCCTGGAATCGGGGACAGACCCAATACGAGCAGTACTTC
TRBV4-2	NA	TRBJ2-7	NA	CASSQDSRGVYEQYF	TGTGCCAGCAGCCAAGATAGCAGGGGAGTCTACGAGCAGTACTTC
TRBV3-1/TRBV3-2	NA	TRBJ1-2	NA	CASSRLRQRSYGYTF	TGTGCCAGCAGTAGACTTCGACAGAGAAGTTATGGCTACACCTTC
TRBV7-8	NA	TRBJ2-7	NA	CASSLESDSTYEQYF	TGTGCCAGCAGCTTAGAGTCCGACAGCACCTACGAGCAGTACTTC
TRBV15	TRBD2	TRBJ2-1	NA	CATSRERSGTSGRTGDNEQFF	TGTGCCACCAGCAGAGAGCGCTCCGGGACTAGCGGGAGGACGGGCGACAATGAGCAGTTCTTC
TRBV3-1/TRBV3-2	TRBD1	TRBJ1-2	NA	CASSQRDSSKGYTF	TGTGCCAGCAGCCAGAGGGACAGTTCCAAGGGCTACACCTTC
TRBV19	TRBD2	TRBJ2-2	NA	CATLGTSGRTTGELFF	TGTGCCACCCTCGGGACTAGCGGGAGAACCACCGGGGAGCTGTTTTTT
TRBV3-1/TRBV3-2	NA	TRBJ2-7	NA	CASSREVGFYEQYF	TGTGCCAGCAGTCGAGAGGTGGGTTTCTACGAGCAGTACTTC
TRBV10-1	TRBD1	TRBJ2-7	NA	CASSESGTGVGDEQYF	TGCGCCAGCAGTGAGTCGGGAACAGGGGTAGGGGACGAGCAGTACTTC
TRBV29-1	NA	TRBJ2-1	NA	CSVSVSGSSSYNEQFF	TGCAGCGTTTCGGTGAGCGGGTCTAGCTCCTACAATGAGCAGTTCTTC
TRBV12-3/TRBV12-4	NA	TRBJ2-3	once	CASSPHGGEEQYF	TGTGCCAGCAGTCCCCATGGCGGGGAGGAGCAGTATTTT
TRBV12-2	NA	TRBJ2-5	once	CASRLGFGSAGGRGRVVGETQYF	TGTGCAAGTCGCTTAGGGTTCGGTTCGGCGGGAGGTCGCGGGAGGGTTGTTGGAGAGACCCAGTACTTC
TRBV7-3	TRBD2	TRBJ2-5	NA	CASTPSGSTQETQYF	TGTGCCAGCACCCCTAGCGGGAGTACCCAAGAGACCCAGTACTTC
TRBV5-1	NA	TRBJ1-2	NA	CASSLSGPSYGYTF	TGCGCCAGCAGCTTGTCGGGTCCTTCCTATGGCTACACCTTC
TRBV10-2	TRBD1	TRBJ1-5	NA	CATATGRGNQPQHF	TGCGCTACGGCGACAGGGCGCGGCAATCAGCCCCAGCATTTT
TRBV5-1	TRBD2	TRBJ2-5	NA	CASSPGTSGSQETQYF	TGCGCCAGCAGCCCCGGGACTAGCGGGAGTCAGGAGACCCAGTACTTC
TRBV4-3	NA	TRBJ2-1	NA	CASSHSTVPPLNEQFF	TGCGCCAGCAGCCACTCCACAGTCCCCCCTTTGAATGAGCAGTTCTTC
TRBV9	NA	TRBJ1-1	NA	CASSVAPVNTEAFF	TGTGCCAGCAGCGTAGCTCCAGTGAACACTGAAGCTTTCTTT
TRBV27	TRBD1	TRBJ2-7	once	CASPKGTGGWKSSYEQYF	TGTGCCAGCCCAAAGGGGACAGGGGGCTGGAAGAGCTCCTACGAGCAGTACTTC
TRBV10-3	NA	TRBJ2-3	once	CAISETTSTDTQYF	TGTGCCATCAGTGAAACGACAAGCACAGATACGCAGTATTTT
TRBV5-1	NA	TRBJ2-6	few	CASSATGSGANVLTF	TGCGCCAGCAGCGCAACAGGTTCTGGGGCCAACGTCCTGACTTTC
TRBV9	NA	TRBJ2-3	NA	CASSPSGTGATDTQYF	TGTGCCAGCAGCCCCAGCGGAACGGGAGCCACAGATACGCAGTATTTT
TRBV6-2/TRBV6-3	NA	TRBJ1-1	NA	CASRPSTNQHSAFF	TGTGCCAGCAGGCCTTCCACTAACCAACACTCTGCTTTCTTT
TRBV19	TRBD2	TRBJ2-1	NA	CASSSPGGGNEQFF	TGTGCCAGTAGTAGCCCGGGAGGCGGGAATGAGCAGTTCTTC
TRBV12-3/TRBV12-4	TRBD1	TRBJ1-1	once	CASSYRGRTEAFF	TGTGCCAGCAGTTACAGGGGAAGGACTGAAGCTTTCTTT
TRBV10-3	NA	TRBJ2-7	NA	CAISESGQTYEQYF	TGTGCCATCAGTGAGTCGGGACAAACCTACGAGCAGTACTTC
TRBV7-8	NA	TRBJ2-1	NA	CASSLRGWVGRYNEQFF	TGTGCCAGCAGCTTGAGAGGGTGGGTTGGCCGTTACAATGAGCAGTTCTTC
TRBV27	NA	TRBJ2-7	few	CASSLGTGVGEQYF	TGTGCCAGCAGTTTAGGGACTGGGGTCGGGGAGCAGTACTTC
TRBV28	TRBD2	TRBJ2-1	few	CASGVPTSGGTYNEQFF	TGTGCCAGCGGCGTTCCGACTAGCGGAGGAACCTACAATGAGCAGTTCTTC
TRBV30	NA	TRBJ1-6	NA	CAWSEGERNSPLHF	TGTGCCTGGAGTGAGGGGGAGCGGAATTCACCCCTCCACTTT
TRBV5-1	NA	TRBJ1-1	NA	CASSLLDTLNTEAFF	TGCGCCAGCAGCTTGCTGGACACCTTGAACACTGAAGCTTTCTTT
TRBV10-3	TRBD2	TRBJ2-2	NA	CAIRRATSGRTTGELFF	TGTGCCATCCGGAGGGCGACTAGCGGGAGAACCACCGGGGAGCTGTTTTTT
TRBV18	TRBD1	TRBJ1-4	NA	CASSPQDRVGEKLFF	TGTGCCAGCTCACCACAGGACAGGGTGGGAGAAAAACTGTTTTTT
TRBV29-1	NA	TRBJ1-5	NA	CSVLIPGVGQPQHF	TGCAGCGTTCTCATCCCAGGGGTAGGCCAGCCCCAGCATTTT
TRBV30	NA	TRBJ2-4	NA	CAWSRDSKNIQYF	TGTGCCTGGAGCCGGGACTCCAAAAACATTCAGTACTTC
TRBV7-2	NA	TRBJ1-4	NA	CASSRFPNEKLFF	TGTGCCAGCAGCCGTTTCCCCAATGAAAAACTGTTTTTT
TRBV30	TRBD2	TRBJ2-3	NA	CAWTVLAGGPDTQYF	TGTGCCTGGACTGTACTAGCGGGAGGGCCAGATACGCAGTATTTT
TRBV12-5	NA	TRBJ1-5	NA	CASGAGPLPQHF	TGTGCTAGTGGTGCGGGCCCCCTGCCCCAGCATTTT
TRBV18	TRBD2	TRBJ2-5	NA	CASSLRLAGGPQETQYF	TGTGCCAGCTCACTCCGACTAGCGGGAGGACCCCAAGAGACCCAGTACTTC
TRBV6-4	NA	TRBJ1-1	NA	CASSDSSSDNMNTEAFF	TGTGCCAGCAGTGACTCGAGTTCGGACAACATGAACACTGAAGCTTTCTTT
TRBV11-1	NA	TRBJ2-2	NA	CASHWTTGELFF	TGTGCCAGCCATTGGACTACCGGGGAGCTGTTTTTT
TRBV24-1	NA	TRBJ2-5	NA	CATSESDSQETQYF	TGTGCCACCAGTGAGTCGGACAGCCAAGAGACCCAGTACTTC
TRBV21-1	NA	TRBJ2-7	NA	CASSKVQSSGRNRGEQYF	TGTGCCAGCAGCAAAGTTCAGTCTAGCGGGAGAAACCGGGGCGAGCAGTACTTC
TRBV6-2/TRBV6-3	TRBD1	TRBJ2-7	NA	CASSWTGPYEQYF	TGTGCCAGCAGTTGGACAGGGCCCTACGAGCAGTACTTC
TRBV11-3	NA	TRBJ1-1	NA	CASSLRQQDPEAFF	TGTGCCAGCAGCTTGCGACAGCAGGACCCTGAAGCTTTCTTT
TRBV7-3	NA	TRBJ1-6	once	CASRRSSYNSPLHF	TGTGCCAGCAGGCGGAGCTCCTATAATTCACCCCTCCACTTT